This entry lists 27 T cell receptor beta chains sequenced from one sample in a study of identical twins. TCRdb ran MiXCR on the 5' RACE reads and lists one entry per CDR3 protein. The sample comprises roughly 490,000 distinct CDR3 sequences, 14% of which are singletons, and approximately 1% rests with the top ten. This sample was also put to use in a study of yellow fever vaccine responses in identical twins.

Input material: CD4+ T cells sorted from blood. These receptors were collected from a woman aged 18-29 years in good health.

The genes are TRBV12-3 or TRBV12-4 and TRBJ2-7; 8 bases map to TRBD2. The CDR3 runs 14 residues. The V segment lost 2 bases and the J segment 7 bases; nucleotides outside the gene matches: 7. CDR3 bases: TGTGCCAGCAGTTTAAACGGCGGGGGGTATGAGCAGTACTTC. Translating it yields CASSLNGGGYEQYF.

The chain couples TRBV20-1 to TRBJ2-3; 8 nucleotides match TRBD2. The CDR3 has 15 amino acids. Germline CDR1 is DFQATT and CDR2 is SNEGSKA (reference sequence). Unmatched junction bases numbered 16, after V lost 6 bases and J lost 8 bases. The CDR3: CSAHNSGAPRATQYF. As DNA, the CDR3 is TGCAGTGCCCACAATAGCGGGGCGCCCAGGGCTACGCAGTATTTT.

This chain joins TRBV5-1 and TRBJ2-5; no clear D. There are 15 residues in the CDR3. The germline V gene has CDR1 SGHRS and CDR2 YFSETQ. The germline V and J ends were trimmed by 4 bases and 5 bases, with 18 bases remaining between them. As DNA, the CDR3 is TGCGCCAGCAGCAGAACGGTTTTGCTTATGGAGACCCAGTACTTC. Its translation is CASSRTVLLMETQYF.

This clonotype was picked up a small number of times. V gene TRBV24-1 combines with J gene TRBJ2-2; possibly TRBD2 for D (6 bases). This CDR3 has 15 residues. In germline, CDR1 is KGHDR, CDR2 SFDVKD. Trimming left V 9 bases short and J 1 base short, with 14 bases between. The CDR3 region is CATGLGGKNTGELFF. In nucleotides, the CDR3 is TGTGCCACCGGTCTGGGGGGAAAGAACACCGGGGAGCTGTTTTTT.

The V and J genes are TRBV4-3 and TRBJ2-5, with TRBD1 identical over 7 bases. Trimming removed 3 bases from V and 1 base from J; junction bases left unmatched: 17. This CDR3 is 19 amino acids long. Germline CDR1 reads LGHNA; CDR2 reads YSLEER. The CDR3 nucleotides read TGCGCCAGCAGCCAGACCGGCCTTGTGAAGACAGGGCCCCAAGAGACCCAGTACTTC. It encodes CASSQTGLVKTGPQETQYF.

This clonotype was detected a few times. The chain joins TRBV5-1 to TRBJ2-1; TRBD2 might be the D (5 bases). This CDR3 contains 17 residues. V was shortened by 4 bases and J by 0 bases, with 17 bases between the two germline ends. Germline CDR1 and CDR2: SGHRS and YFSETQ. The CDR3 bases are TGCGCCAGCAGCCCATCCTTAGGACTGACCTCCTACAATGAGCAGTTCTTC. Its protein product is CASSPSLGLTSYNEQFF.

In this sample, this clonotype turned up a few times. Written as DNA, the CDR3 is TGTGCCAGCAGCCAAGCCCAGCTAGCGTACGAGCAGTACTTC. Protein sequence: CASSQAQLAYEQYF. The chain couples TRBV4-2 to TRBJ2-7; maybe TRBD2 (6 bases). Trimming shortened V by 1 base and J by 4 bases, and 11 bases separated the two germline ends. Germline-derived CDR1 and CDR2 are LGHNA and YNFKEQ. The CDR3 is made up of 14 amino acids.

The chain links TRBV12-3 or TRBV12-4 to TRBJ1-5; a weak D match, TRBD1 (5 bases). V lost 1 base and J lost 7, with 14 bases in between. This CDR3 is 15 amino acids long. The chain's CDR3 is CASSLGSREGQPQHF. The CDR3 DNA reads as TGTGCCAGCAGTTTAGGGTCCAGGGAAGGGCAGCCCCAGCATTTT.

This chain joins TRBV4-1 and TRBJ2-2; 8 nucleotides agree with TRBD2. CDR3 length equals 15 residues. CDR1 is MGHRA, CDR2 YSYEKL, per germline. Trimming at V came to 4 bases and at J to 4 bases, leaving 5 bases not matched to a gene. The CDR3 DNA reads TGCGCCAGCAGCCCTGGTCGGGGGGGCACCGGGGAGCTGTTTTTT. Translating it yields CASSPGRGGTGELFF.

This chain connects TRBV6-1 to TRBJ2-1; TRBD2 aligns across 12 bases. CDR1 MNHNS and CDR2 SASEGT come from the germline V gene. The CDR3 sequence is 16 residues long. J lost 0 bases, V lost 4 bases, and 1 base had no gene match. The CDR3 loop reads CASSATSGGSYNEQFF. For the CDR3, the DNA is TGTGCCAGCAGTGCGACTAGCGGGGGCTCCTACAATGAGCAGTTCTTC.

In its sample, this clonotype was seen many times. This chain links TRBV5-1 with TRBJ2-2; a weak D match, TRBD2 (5 bases). The CDR3 contains 15 residues. The V and J ends lost 1 base and 4 bases respectively, with 11 bases between them. Looked up from germline, CDR1 is SGHRS and CDR2 is YFSETQ. The DNA for the CDR3 is TGCGCCAGCAGCTTGATGATGGGGAGCACCGGGGAGCTGTTTTTT. Protein: CASSLMMGSTGELFF.

The V gene is TRBV6-1, the J gene TRBJ1-1; D possibly corresponds to TRBD1 (5 bases). Germline lookup yields CDR1 MNHNS and CDR2 SASEGT. Trimming took off 7 bases at V and 1 base at J, with 13 bases between the two ends. The CDR3 is 14 amino acids. The CDR3 here is CASTWGRGNTEAFF. The CDR3 DNA reads as TGTGCCAGCACCTGGGGAAGGGGGAACACTGAAGCTTTCTTT.

In its sample, this clonotype was seen once. The rearrangement joins TRBV28 to TRBJ1-5; 7 positions match TRBD1. Trimming at V came to 4 bases and at J to 0 bases, leaving 6 bases not matched to a gene. CDR1 is MDHEN and CDR2 is SYDVKM in the germline V gene. The CDR3 sequence is 16 residues long. The CDR3 DNA is TGTGCCAGCAGTTGGACGACAGGGAATAGCAATCAGCCCCAGCATTTT. Its translation is CASSWTTGNSNQPQHF.

This clonotype showed up just a few times. The chain joins TRBV28 to TRBJ2-3; 7 bases match TRBD1. Germline V lookup: CDR1 MDHEN, CDR2 SYDVKM. V was clipped by 2 bases and J by 2 bases; unmatched bases: 1. The CDR3 runs 14 residues. CDR3 loop: CASSLTGVTDTQYF. The DNA for the CDR3 is TGTGCCAGCAGTTTAACAGGGGTCACAGATACGCAGTATTTT.

The chain recombines TRBV24-1 with TRBJ1-1; D is unclear. This CDR3 has 13 residues. The germline gives CDR1 KGHDR, CDR2 SFDVKD. The V end lost 3 bases, the J end lost 5 bases, and 9 bases lay between the germline ends. DNA for the CDR3: TGTGCCACCAGTGATCTCGAAGGGACTGAAGCTTTCTTT. Translation gives CATSDLEGTEAFF.

This clonotype was counted between two and nine times. The V and J genes are TRBV19 and TRBJ2-1; D assignment may be TRBD1 or TRBD2 (6 bases each). Germline lookup yields CDR1 LNHDA and CDR2 SQIVND (reference sequence). The CDR3 covers 13 residues. The V end lost 5 bases, the J end lost 4 bases, and 9 bases lay between the germline ends. The CDR3, as DNA: TGTGCCAGTAGTCGGGGGCGGTACAATGAGCAGTTCTTC. It translates to CASSRGRYNEQFF.

The chain recombines TRBV3-1 with TRBJ2-1; 7 nucleotides agree with TRBD1. This CDR3 spans 17 amino acids. V was pared by 4 bases and J by 1 base, with 10 bases of the junction left unmatched. Germline V gene data show CDR1 as LGHDT and CDR2 as YNNKEL (reference sequence). CDR3 in amino acids: CASSRRPTGISYNEQFF. CDR3 coding DNA: TGTGCCAGCAGCCGCCGCCCGACAGGGATATCCTACAATGAGCAGTTCTTC.

The CDR3 loop reads CASGLGLASGELFF. CDR3 DNA: TGTGCCAGCGGGCTGGGACTAGCGTCCGGGGAGCTGTTTTTT. The V call is TRBV12-3 or TRBV12-4, the J call TRBJ2-2; TRBD2 matches at 10 bases. The CDR3 totals 14 residues. The trim removed 8 bases at V and 6 bases at J, leaving 6 bases unmatched.

There are a few counts of this clonotype. This chain connects TRBV4-2 to TRBJ2-3, with TRBD2 as a possible D gene (5 bases). The V gene lost 0 bases and the J gene lost 2 bases, with 18 bases spanning the gap. The CDR3 covers 18 residues. Germline CDR1 LGHNA, CDR2 YNFKEQ. The CDR3 spells CASSQDSSRLPHTDTQYF. CDR3 DNA sequence: TGTGCCAGCAGCCAAGATTCGTCGAGACTACCCCACACAGATACGCAGTATTTT.

The J gene is TRBJ2-3, the V gene TRBV12-3 or TRBV12-4, with 13 bases matching TRBD2. Trimming took 4 bases from V and 0 from J; bases not matched to a gene: 13. The CDR3 loop spans 20 amino acids. The CDR3, as DNA: TGTGCCAGCAGTTCTTGGACTAGCGGGAGACCCAGTGCTAGCACAGATACGCAGTATTTT. Protein: CASSSWTSGRPSASTDTQYF.

In this sample, this clonotype turned up a few times. The chain uses TRBV20-1 and TRBJ1-6; tentatively, D is TRBD1 (6 bases). The V gene's germline CDR1 is DFQATT and CDR2 SNEGSKA (reference sequence). The ends were cut back, 6 bases at V and 6 bases at J, with 9 bases in the middle. The CDR3 is made up of 12 amino acids. The DNA for the CDR3 is TGCAGTGCCGAGGACAGTAATTCACCCCTCCACTTT. Encoded protein: CSAEDSNSPLHF.

This clonotype occurred a few times. This chain connects TRBV2 to TRBJ1-6; possibly TRBD1 for D (6 bases). CDR3 length equals 13 residues. Germline V gene data show CDR1 as SNHLY and CDR2 as FYNNEI. The V gene lost 10 bases and the J gene lost 8 bases, with 15 bases spanning the gap. Written as DNA, the CDR3 is TGTGCCACGCACAGGGAAGGGGATTCACCCCTCCACTTT. Residues: CATHREGDSPLHF.

This clonotype was seen only a few times. CDR3 nucleotides: TGTGCCAGCAGCCAAGGGGGGAGCGTTGATGGCTACACCTTC. Translated: CASSQGGSVDGYTF. The chain employs TRBV4-2 and TRBJ1-2, with a weak D call TRBD1 (5 bases). The germline V gene has CDR1 LGHNA and CDR2 YNFKEQ. The V gene lost 1 base and the J gene lost 6 bases, with 12 bases spanning the gap. The CDR3 is 14 amino acids.

This clonotype was found a few times. The chain carries TRBV5-1 and TRBJ2-7; 10 bases line up with TRBD2. Unmatched junction bases numbered 19, after V lost 6 bases and J lost 7 bases. CDR1 is SGHRS, CDR2 YFSETQ, per germline. The CDR3 runs 17 residues. The CDR3, as DNA: TGCGCCAGCACGAAGGCTAGCGGGAGTTCGCCCCAGGGGGAGCAGTACTTC. It yields the protein CASTKASGSSPQGEQYF.

In its sample, this clonotype was seen many times. The J gene is TRBJ2-6, the V gene TRBV4-1; tentative D call: TRBD1 (6 bases). Germline V gene data show CDR1 as MGHRA and CDR2 as YSYEKL. The CDR3 sequence is 22 residues long. V gave up 1 base and J gave up 1 base, with 26 bases separating them. The CDR3: CASSQGVMGVGARRSGANVLTF. In nucleotides, the CDR3 is TGCGCCAGCAGCCAAGGTGTTATGGGTGTGGGGGCTCGTCGTTCTGGGGCCAACGTCCTGACTTTC.

V usage is TRBV15 and J usage is TRBJ2-7; weak D call: TRBD2 (5 bases). Trimming stripped 5 bases from V and 6 bases from J, with 14 bases between. The CDR3 is 13 residues long. Looked up from germline, CDR1 is LNHNV and CDR2 is YYDKDF (reference sequence). CDR3 DNA sequence: TGTGCCACCAGCGGTTATTCCGAGGGCGAGCAGTACTTC. It yields the protein CATSGYSEGEQYF.

This rearrangement joins TRBV7-2 to TRBJ1-2, with 9 bases identical to TRBD1. This CDR3 is 17 amino acids long. Germline V gene sequence: CDR1 SGHTA, CDR2 FQGNSA. V lost 4 bases to trimming and J lost 5 bases; unmatched junction nucleotides: 14. For the CDR3, the DNA is TGTGCCAGCAGCTCTCCTCCAGGGACAGGGACTGGATATGGCTACACCTTC. Its protein product is CASSSPPGTGTGYGYTF.